This T cell receptor beta chain stems from a study of blood T cell repertoires in COVID-19. Study-level background: The United States, Italy and Spain were the sources of the acute and convalescent COVID-19 samples. The analysed material was cDNA or gDNA that came from T cells, B-cell-depleted T cells, or PBMCs.

This clone occurred a few times. This CDR3 is built from 13 residues. Germline values: CDR1 SGDLS, CDR2 YYNGEE. The ends were cut back, 3 bases at V and 9 bases at J, with 10 bases in the middle. The authors' processing: Amplified reference gene primers provided the basis for estimating nucleated cell counts. Profiled with immunoSEQ multiplex PCR; TCRdb holds only in-frame clones, not every one. V, J and clone size were drawn from that table, and D and trimming were deduced from the DNA. The sample has 150,000 to 180,000 clones, 60% to 85% seen once. Sequenced: peripheral blood. This rearrangement joins TRBV9 to TRBJ1-6; tentative D call: TRBD1 (5 bases). This TCR came from a man of 80 years or more with acute or convalescent COVID-19. CDR3 in DNA: TGTGCCAGCAGCGCCGCAGGGTTTTCACCCCTCCACTTT. As protein: CASSAAGFSPLHF.